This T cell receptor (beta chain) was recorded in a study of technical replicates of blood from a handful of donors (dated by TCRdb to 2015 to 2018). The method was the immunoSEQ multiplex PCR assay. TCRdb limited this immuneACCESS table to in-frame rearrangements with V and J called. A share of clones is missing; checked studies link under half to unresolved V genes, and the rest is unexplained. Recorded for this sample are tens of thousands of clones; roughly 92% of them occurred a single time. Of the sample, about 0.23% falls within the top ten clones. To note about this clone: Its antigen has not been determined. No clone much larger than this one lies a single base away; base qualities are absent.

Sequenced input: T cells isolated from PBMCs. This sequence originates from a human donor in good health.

The DNA reads TGTGCCAGCAGTGAGAATGAACCCGTGAGTGCTTTCTTT. This codes for CASSENEPVSAFF. The chain is assembled from TRBV2 and TRBJ1-1, with no confident D gene call. The germline V gene supplies CDR1 SNHLY and CDR2 FYNNEI. From cysteine to phenylalanine, the CDR3 is 13 amino acids long. Only the CDR3 DNA is retained, 39 bases long and in frame from the first base. Cut back by 3 bases and 11 bases, the V and J ends lie 16 bases apart.